These 11 T cell receptor beta chains were sequenced from one sample in a study of blood T cell repertoires in COVID-19. This table comes from immunoSEQ multiplex PCR, and its TCRdb copy is limited to in-frame clones, with some not included. Here the sample spans around 200,000 clones, 80% to 85% being singletons. The sample comprised peripheral blood. These receptors were obtained from a woman in her 40s with acute or convalescent COVID-19.

The rearrangement links TRBV4-1 to TRBJ2-3, with D possibly being TRBD2 (5 bases). Trimming removed 2 bases at V and 6 bases at J, with 18 bases between. This CDR3 contains 16 residues. Per germline, CDR1 MGHRA and CDR2 YSYEKL. The CDR3, as DNA: TGCGCCAGCAGCCAACTCGACTTACTAGTTTACGATACGCAGTATTTT. Protein: CASSQLDLLVYDTQYF.

The chain combines TRBV5-1 with TRBJ2-7; D is possibly TRBD1 (5 bases). The V and J ends lost 0 bases and 3 bases respectively, with 16 bases between them. This CDR3 is built from 16 residues. In germline, CDR1 is SGHRS, CDR2 YFSETQ. The CDR3 DNA follows: TGCGCCAGCAGCTTGGCCGTTGACAGACAGATCTACGAGCAGTACTTC. Its translation: CASSLAVDRQIYEQYF.

V is TRBV28 and J is TRBJ2-7; a weak D match, TRBD1 (7 bases). The V gene lost 8 bases and the J gene lost 2 bases, with 13 bases spanning the gap. This CDR3 contains 13 residues. Germline lookup yields CDR1 MDHEN and CDR2 SYDVKM. The CDR3 is CASHPGGTYEQYF. CDR3 bases: TGTGCCAGCCACCCAGGGGGGACCTACGAGCAGTACTTC.

CDR3 nucleotides: TGCGCCAGCAGGCCTCCAGGGAAAGTTGTGGGCACTGAAGCTTTCTTT. It codes for CASRPPGKVVGTEAFF. V is TRBV5-1 and J is TRBJ1-1; D perhaps matches TRBD1 (5 bases). The germline V and J ends were trimmed by 5 bases and 4 bases, with 21 bases remaining between them. This CDR3 is built from 16 residues. CDR1 is SGHRS and CDR2 is YFSETQ in the germline V gene.

In its sample, this clone was seen a few times. V usage is TRBV30 and J usage is TRBJ1-2, with 8 nucleotides matching TRBD1. The CDR3 spans 13 residues. Looked up from germline, CDR1 is GTSNPN and CDR2 is SVGIG (reference sequence). V was pared by 8 bases and J by 4 bases, with 9 bases of the junction left unmatched. CDR3: CARQPGTGYGYTF. The CDR3 DNA reads as TGTGCCAGACAACCCGGGACAGGCTATGGCTACACCTTC.

This clone was seen many times. This CDR3 reads CASSVRSGVSNEQFF. The CDR3 nucleotides read TGTGCCAGCAGCGTACGTAGTGGAGTTTCAAATGAGCAGTTCTTC. V is TRBV9 and J is TRBJ2-1, with D uncertain. V was shortened by 1 base and J by 7 bases, with 15 bases between the two germline ends. This CDR3 is 15 amino acids long. CDR1 is SGDLS and CDR2 is YYNGEE in the germline V gene. Based on the CDR3 plus reference TRBV9 and TRBJ2-1, the full variable domain is DSGVTQTPKHLITATGQRVTLRCSPRSGDLSVYWYQQSLDQGLQFLIQYYNGEERAKGNILERFSAQQFPDLHSELNLSSLELGDSALYFCASSVRSGVSNEQFFGPGTRLTVL.

The CDR3 region has the DNA TGCACCAGCAGCCGTGTTAGGGTGTCGGCGGGAGGAGGAGAGACCCAGTACTTC. Residues: CTSSRVRVSAGGGETQYF. The gene calls are TRBV1 and TRBJ2-5; TRBD2 reflects the table's D call only, with no check against the DNA. TRBV1 is a documented pseudogene. The CDR3 has 18 amino acids.

The V gene is TRBV24-1, the J gene TRBJ2-1; 8 bases line up with TRBD2. Trimming took 6 bases from V and 1 from J; bases not matched to a gene: 4. Germline V CDR1 and CDR2: KGHDR, SFDVKD. The CDR3 is 15 residues long. The CDR3 sequence is CATSPSSGSYNEQFF. In nucleotides, the CDR3 is TGTGCCACCAGTCCCTCTAGCGGGTCCTACAATGAGCAGTTCTTC.

This chain connects TRBV6-2 or TRBV6-3 to TRBJ2-7, with 11 nucleotides matching TRBD2. CDR3 length: 16 residues. Per germline, CDR1 MNHEY and CDR2 SVGEGT. Germline trimming cut 5 bases from V and 6 bases from J; bases unmatched to any gene: 12. The CDR3 protein is CASSLLAGAIFGEQYF. CDR3 bases: TGTGCCAGCAGTCTACTAGCGGGAGCTATCTTCGGCGAGCAGTACTTC.

This chain links TRBV24-1 with TRBJ2-1; D perhaps matches TRBD1 (6 bases). V lost 9 bases to trimming and J lost 5 bases, with 10 bases between them. CDR3 size: 12 residues. CDR1 and CDR2 (germline): KGHDR, SFDVKD. Here the CDR3 reads CATPGTHNEQFF. The CDR3 DNA sequence: TGTGCCACCCCCGGGACACACAATGAGCAGTTCTTC.

V and J are TRBV6-5 and TRBJ1-3; D not certain. Trimming cost V 0 bases and J 0 bases, with 6 bases left between them. CDR1 and CDR2 (germline): MNHEY, SVGAGI. The length of the CDR3 is 15 residues. In nucleotides, the CDR3 is TGTGCCAGCAGTTACTCGAGCCCCTCTGGAAACACCATATATTTT. This codes for CASSYSSPSGNTIYF.